The clone carrying this TCR beta chain was detected only a few times. Its antigen is undetermined. The data were taken from a study of T cell responses to AZD1222 COVID-19 vaccine. The V end lost 0 bases, the J end lost 6 bases, and 12 bases lay between the germline ends. The CDR3 extends over 15 amino acids. CDR1 SGHNT and CDR2 YYREEE come from the germline V gene (reference sequence). Only in-frame clones appear in the TCRdb table, and some are missing; sequencing was by immunoSEQ multiplex PCR. The repertoire has roughly 120,000 clones, 80% to 90% of them found once; the top ten carry almost 9.5%. Study conclusions and caveats: Only a handful of AZD1222 recipients, about six in all, had baseline seropositivity.

The sample in question was peripheral blood, obtained on day 0 of AZD1222 vaccination. The rearrangement links TRBV5-4 to TRBJ2-2, with unresolved D. The TCR originated in an adult in good health. Written as DNA, the CDR3 is TGTGCCAGCAGCTTGGGGTTGGGTAGTGCCGGGGAGCTGTTTTTT. It yields the protein CASSLGLGSAGELFF.